One and the same sample provided the 19 T cell receptor beta chains below, sequenced in a study of T cell repertoires in cytomegalovirus infection. From the reads, TCRdb called clonotypes with MiXCR, one entry per CDR3 protein. Among roughly 230,000 distinct CDR3 sequences listed, approximately 15% were seen once. The sequenced sample consisted of CD8+ T cells from PBMCs. These receptors came from a human donor in good health (CMV status not recorded). Some clones in this sample may be carry-over from other donors' samples.

There are a few counts of this clonotype. The chain carries TRBV9 and TRBJ1-1, with D unresolved. Germline lookup yields CDR1 SGDLS and CDR2 YYNGEE. CDR3 length equals 13 residues. V was cut by 3 bases and J by 1 base, with 7 bases left in between. CDR3 bases: TGTGCCAGCAGCGGTACAGAGAACACTGAAGCTTTCTTT. Translating gives CASSGTENTEAFF. Full variable domain (missing parts from reference TRBV9 and TRBJ1-1): DSGVTQTPKHLITATGQRVTLRCSPRSGDLSVYWYQQSLDQGLQFLIQYYNGEERAKGNILERFSAQQFPDLHSELNLSSLELGDSALYFCASSGTENTEAFFGQGTRLTVV.

In its sample, this clonotype was seen a few times. The chain's CDR3 is CASSLRGHTGELFF. In nucleotides, the CDR3 is TGTGCCAGCAGCCTCAGGGGGCACACCGGGGAGCTGTTTTTT. The chain joins TRBV7-6 to TRBJ2-2; the match to TRBD1 covers 8 bases. The CDR3 extends over 14 amino acids. Trimming removed 5 bases from V and 3 bases from J; junction bases left unmatched: 2. CDR1 is SGHVS and CDR2 is FNYEAQ in the germline V gene.

The table lists this clonotype with many counts. The chain couples TRBV7-6 to TRBJ2-7; TRBD1 aligns across 7 bases. The trim removed 5 bases at V and 4 bases at J, leaving 20 bases unmatched. Germline V lookup: CDR1 SGHVS, CDR2 FNYEAQ. There are 18 residues in the CDR3. CDR3 bases: TGTGCCAGCAGCCCGACGTTTGGGCAGGGGGTCTCTTTTTACGAGCAGTACTTC. Its protein product is CASSPTFGQGVSFYEQYF.

This clonotype was counted between two and nine times. This chain uses TRBV20-1 with TRBJ2-7; TRBD2 matches at 10 bases. The CDR3 totals 16 residues. Germline CDR1 DFQATT, CDR2 SNEGSKA (reference sequence). V lost 2 bases and J lost 4; bases outside the gene matches: 11. The DNA of the CDR3 is TGCAGTGCTAGAAATAGCGGGGGGCCGATTTTATACGAGCAGTACTTC. Amino acids: CSARNSGGPILYEQYF.

This clonotype was counted many times. This rearrangement joins TRBV11-2 to TRBJ2-7; 8 nucleotides align to TRBD2. The CDR3 sequence is 13 residues long. The V segment lost 6 bases and the J segment 3 bases; nucleotides outside the gene matches: 4. The germline V gene encodes CDR1 SGHAT and CDR2 FQNNGV. The CDR3 coding sequence is TGTGCCAGCAGAACAACTAGCGGCTACGAGCAGTACTTC. Translation: CASRTTSGYEQYF.

This clonotype occurred a few times. The chain recombines TRBV20-1 with TRBJ2-5; D might be TRBD2 (5 bases). CDR3 size: 13 residues. Germline V gene sequence: CDR1 DFQATT, CDR2 SNEGSKA (reference sequence). V gave up 3 bases and J gave up 1 base, with 9 bases separating them. CDR3 bases: TGCAGTGCTAGGGAGACTATCCAAGAGACCCAGTACTTC. It yields the protein CSARETIQETQYF.

This clonotype was observed a handful of times. The chain recombines TRBV20-1 with TRBJ2-7; D is possibly TRBD1 (6 bases). Germline CDR1 and CDR2: DFQATT and SNEGSKA (reference sequence). This CDR3 is 13 amino acids long. V was cut by 5 bases and J by 2 bases, with 13 bases left in between. The CDR3 region has the DNA TGCAGTGCTTCCCACAGGGCCACCTACGAGCAGTACTTC. As protein: CSASHRATYEQYF.

This chain uses TRBV12-3 or TRBV12-4 with TRBJ1-5; 8 nucleotides line up with TRBD1. CDR3 length: 15 amino acids. V was pared by 4 bases and J by 4 bases, with 6 bases of the junction left unmatched. This chain's CDR3 is CASSSSGTGNQPQHF. The DNA for the CDR3 is TGTGCCAGCAGTTCTTCCGGGACAGGTAATCAGCCCCAGCATTTT.

The V call is TRBV7-6, the J call TRBJ1-2; D is unresolved. Germline V lookup: CDR1 SGHVS, CDR2 FNYEAQ. V lost 5 bases, J lost 3 bases, and 16 bases lay in between. The CDR3 runs 15 residues. The CDR3 bases are TGTGCCAGCAGCCCTAGCACGCAGCGACACTATGGCTACACCTTC. It specifies CASSPSTQRHYGYTF.

This clonotype was counted at least ten times. The chain is built from TRBV7-9 and TRBJ1-1, with D maybe TRBD1 (6 bases). The V gene lost 8 bases and the J gene lost 0 bases, with 22 bases spanning the gap. The germline CDR1 and CDR2 sequences are SEHNR and FQNEAQ (reference sequence). This CDR3 is 17 amino acids long. The CDR3 bases are TGTGCCAGCGTACTAATCGGGCCAGGGGCGATGAACACTGAAGCTTTCTTT. Residues: CASVLIGPGAMNTEAFF.

The chain recombines TRBV7-6 with TRBJ2-7; no definite D call. The CDR3 is made up of 15 amino acids. V lost 1 base and J 2 bases, leaving 12 bases between the germline ends. Germline V lookup: CDR1 SGHVS, CDR2 FNYEAQ. DNA for the CDR3: TGTGCCAGCAGCTTAGAAGGGCAGCTTGCCTACGAGCAGTACTTC. This gives the protein CASSLEGQLAYEQYF.

The chain links TRBV7-9 to TRBJ2-7; D gene unclear. The CDR3 totals 13 residues. V was pared by 5 bases and J by 4 bases, with 12 bases between. Germline CDR1 SEHNR, CDR2 FQNEAQ (reference sequence). The CDR3 is CASSPRSGYEQYF. The CDR3 bases are TGTGCCAGCAGCCCCCGTTCGGGTTACGAGCAGTACTTC. Full variable domain (missing parts from reference TRBV7-9 and TRBJ2-7): DTGVSQNPRHKITKRGQNVTFRCDPISEHNRLYWYRQTLGQGPEFLTYFQNEAQLEKSRLLSDRFSAERPKGSFSTLEIQRTEQGDSAMYLCASSPRSGYEQYFGPGTRLTVT.

This clonotype was seen repeatedly, ten times or more. The rearrangement links TRBV7-2 to TRBJ1-2, with TRBD1 as a possible D gene (5 bases). This CDR3 has 16 residues. Germline V gene data show CDR1 as SGHTA and CDR2 as FQGNSA. The V and J ends lost 3 bases and 5 bases respectively, with 19 bases between them. In DNA, the CDR3 is TGTGCCAGCAGCTTCGCCCGGGACGGCCCTTGGTATGGCTACACCTTC. The encoded protein is CASSFARDGPWYGYTF.

A word on this clonotype: One base away lies a much larger clone, so this may be a sequencing read error. This rearrangement joins TRBV10-3 to TRBJ2-5; D may be TRBD1 or TRBD2 (6 bases each). The CDR3 totals 15 residues. V lost 0 bases and J lost 8, with 16 bases in between. Germline CDR1 reads ENHRY; CDR2 reads SYGVKD. CDR3 DNA: TGTGCCATCAGTGAGTCTGTGGGGGGCGCGGATACCCAGTACTTC. It is translated as CAISESVGGADTQYF.

This clonotype was detected many times. The rearrangement links TRBV7-9 to TRBJ2-2; 7 positions match TRBD1. Losses at the gene ends were 5 bases for V and 4 bases for J; bases not matched to a gene: 7. Germline V gene lookup returns CDR1 SEHNR and CDR2 FQNEAQ (reference sequence). This CDR3 contains 15 residues. The CDR3 protein is CASSPRDRFTGELFF. The CDR3 coding sequence is TGTGCCAGCAGCCCCAGGGACAGATTCACCGGGGAGCTGTTTTTT.

Ten or more counts support this clonotype. The gene calls are TRBV7-9 and TRBJ1-1; unclear D gene. Germline assignment: CDR1 SEHNR and CDR2 FQNEAQ (reference sequence). The CDR3 extends over 14 amino acids. Trimming cost V 3 bases and J 3 bases, with 11 bases left between them. The CDR3 loop is CASSFLGGDTEAFF. The CDR3 DNA reads as TGTGCCAGCAGCTTCCTAGGTGGGGACACTGAAGCTTTCTTT. Using reference TRBV7-9 and TRBJ1-1 for the parts outside the CDR3, the full variable domain is DTGVSQNPRHKITKRGQNVTFRCDPISEHNRLYWYRQTLGQGPEFLTYFQNEAQLEKSRLLSDRFSAERPKGSFSTLEIQRTEQGDSAMYLCASSFLGGDTEAFFGQGTRLTVV.

The V gene is TRBV27, the J gene TRBJ2-7, with TRBD1 matching 7 bases. The germline CDR1 and CDR2 sequences are MNHEY and SMNVEV (reference sequence). The CDR3 loop spans 21 amino acids. Germline trimming cut 8 bases from V and 3 bases from J; bases unmatched to any gene: 31. CDR3 sequence reads: CASGTVAGGQLRGRDDYEQYF. The CDR3 DNA reads as TGTGCCAGCGGCACAGTTGCTGGGGGACAGCTAAGGGGCCGAGACGACTACGAGCAGTACTTC.

The V call is TRBV5-1, the J call TRBJ2-1, with D possibly being TRBD1 (5 bases). The CDR3 runs to 15 residues. V lost 3 bases to trimming and J lost 7 bases, with 17 bases between them. Germline V gene lookup returns CDR1 SGHRS and CDR2 YFSETQ. CDR3 bases: TGCGCCAGCAGCTATGACAGCCCATTTGGAAATGAGCAGTTCTTC. This gives the protein CASSYDSPFGNEQFF.

Many counts were recorded for this clonotype. CDR3 DNA sequence: TGTGCCAGCAGACACCGGGACGGTGGCAATCAGCCCCAGCATTTT. Residues: CASRHRDGGNQPQHF. The chain is built from TRBV2 and TRBJ1-5, with D maybe TRBD1 (5 bases). Trimming pared 6 bases from V and 2 bases from J, leaving 14 bases between. The germline gives CDR1 SNHLY, CDR2 FYNNEI. The CDR3 contains 15 residues.